This T cell receptor beta chain was documented in a study of blood T cell repertoires in COVID-19. Study-wide background: Researchers got acute and convalescent COVID-19 samples from the United States, Italy and Spain.

The CDR3 runs 13 residues. V lost 1 base, J lost 7 bases, and 7 bases lay in between. Germline CDR1 MGHRA, CDR2 YSYEKL. Measured with immunoSEQ multiplex PCR; TCRdb has only the in-frame clones, and not every one. Found here are 120,000 or so clones, approximately 68% of them singletons; the top ten hold about 8.3%. This TCR was recovered from a woman aged 55 to 70 with acute or convalescent COVID-19. This chain connects TRBV4-1 to TRBJ1-4; D unresolved. The source material was peripheral blood. CDR3 sequence reads: CASSQVEGEKLFF. Written as DNA, the CDR3 is TGCGCCAGCAGCCAAGTGGAGGGTGAAAAACTGTTTTTT.